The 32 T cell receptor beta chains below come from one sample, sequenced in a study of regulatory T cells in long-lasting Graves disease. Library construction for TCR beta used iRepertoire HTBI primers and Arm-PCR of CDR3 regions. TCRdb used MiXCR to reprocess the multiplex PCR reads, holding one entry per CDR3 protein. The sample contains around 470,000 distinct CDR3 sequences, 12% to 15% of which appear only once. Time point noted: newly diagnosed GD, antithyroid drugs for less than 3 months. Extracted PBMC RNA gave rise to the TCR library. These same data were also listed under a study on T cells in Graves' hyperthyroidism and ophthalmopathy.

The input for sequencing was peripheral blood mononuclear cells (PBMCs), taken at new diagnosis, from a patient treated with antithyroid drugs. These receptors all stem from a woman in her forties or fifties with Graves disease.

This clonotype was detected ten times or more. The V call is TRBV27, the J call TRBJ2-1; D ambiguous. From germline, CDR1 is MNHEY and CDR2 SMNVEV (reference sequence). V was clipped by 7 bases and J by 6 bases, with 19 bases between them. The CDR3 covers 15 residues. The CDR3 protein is CASIKTPRGVNEQFF. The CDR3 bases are TGTGCCAGCATAAAAACGCCCCGCGGAGTCAATGAGCAGTTCTTC.

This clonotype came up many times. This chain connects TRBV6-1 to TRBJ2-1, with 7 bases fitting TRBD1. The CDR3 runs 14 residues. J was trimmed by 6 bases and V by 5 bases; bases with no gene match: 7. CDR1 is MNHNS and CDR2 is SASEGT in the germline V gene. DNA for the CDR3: TGTGCCAGCAGTCCATTCGACAGGGTCAATGAGCAGTTCTTC. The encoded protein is CASSPFDRVNEQFF.

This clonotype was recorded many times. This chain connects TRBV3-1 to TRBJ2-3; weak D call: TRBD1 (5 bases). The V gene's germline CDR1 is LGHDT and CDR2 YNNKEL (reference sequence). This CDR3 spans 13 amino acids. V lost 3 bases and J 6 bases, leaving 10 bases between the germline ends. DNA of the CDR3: TGTGCCAGCAGCCACCAGGGTTCGGATACGCAGTATTTT. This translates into CASSHQGSDTQYF.

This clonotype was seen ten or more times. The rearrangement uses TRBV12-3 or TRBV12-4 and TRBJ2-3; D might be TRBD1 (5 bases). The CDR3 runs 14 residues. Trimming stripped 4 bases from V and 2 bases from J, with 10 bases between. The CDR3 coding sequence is TGTGCCAGCAGTTCACAAGGGGCCACAGATACGCAGTATTTT. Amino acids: CASSSQGATDTQYF.

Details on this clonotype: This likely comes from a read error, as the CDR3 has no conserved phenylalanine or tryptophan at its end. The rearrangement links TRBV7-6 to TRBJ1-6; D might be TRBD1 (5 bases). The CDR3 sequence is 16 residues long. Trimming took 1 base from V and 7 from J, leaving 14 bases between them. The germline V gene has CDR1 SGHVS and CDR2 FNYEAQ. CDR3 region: CASSLGQDTGNSPLHS. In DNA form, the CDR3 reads TGTGCCAGCAGCTTAGGCCAGGATACAGGAAATTCACCCCTCCACTCT.

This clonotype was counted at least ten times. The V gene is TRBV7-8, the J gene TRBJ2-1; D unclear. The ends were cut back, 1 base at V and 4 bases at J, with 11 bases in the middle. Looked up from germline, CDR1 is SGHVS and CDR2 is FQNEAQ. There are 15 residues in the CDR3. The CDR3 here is CASSLDVPRYNEQFF. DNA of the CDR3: TGTGCCAGCAGCTTAGATGTCCCAAGGTACAATGAGCAGTTCTTC.

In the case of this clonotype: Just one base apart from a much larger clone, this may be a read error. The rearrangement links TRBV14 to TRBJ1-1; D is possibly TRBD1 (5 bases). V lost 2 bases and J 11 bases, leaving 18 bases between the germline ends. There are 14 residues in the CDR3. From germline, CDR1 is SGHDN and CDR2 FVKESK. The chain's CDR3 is CASSQLLRGGVAFF. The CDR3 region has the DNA TGTGCCAGCAGCCAACTCCTTCGGGGGGGGGTGGCTTTCTTT.

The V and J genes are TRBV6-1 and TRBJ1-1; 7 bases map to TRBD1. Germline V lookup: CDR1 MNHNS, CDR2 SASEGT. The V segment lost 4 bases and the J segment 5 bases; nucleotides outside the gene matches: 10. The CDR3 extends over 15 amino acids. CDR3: CASSVGQSLMTEAFF. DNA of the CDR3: TGTGCCAGCAGTGTGGGACAGAGTTTGATGACTGAAGCTTTCTTT.

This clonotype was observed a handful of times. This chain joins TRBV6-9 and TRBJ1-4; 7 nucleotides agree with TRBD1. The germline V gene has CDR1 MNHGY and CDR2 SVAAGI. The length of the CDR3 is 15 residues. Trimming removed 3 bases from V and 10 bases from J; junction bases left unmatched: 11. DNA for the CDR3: TGTGCCAGCAGTTACTCCCGAGAGGGGGCCGGAAAACTGTTTTTT. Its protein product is CASSYSREGAGKLFF.

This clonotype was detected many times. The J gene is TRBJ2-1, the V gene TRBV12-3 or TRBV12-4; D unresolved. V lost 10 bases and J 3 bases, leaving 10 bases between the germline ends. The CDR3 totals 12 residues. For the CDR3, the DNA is TGTGCCACCGCGACCGACTACAATGAGCAGTTCTTC. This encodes CATATDYNEQFF.

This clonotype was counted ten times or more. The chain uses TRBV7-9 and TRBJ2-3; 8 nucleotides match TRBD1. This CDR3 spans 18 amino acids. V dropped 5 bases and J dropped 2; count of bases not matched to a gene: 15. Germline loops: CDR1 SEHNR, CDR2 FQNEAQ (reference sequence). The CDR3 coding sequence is TGTGCCAGCAGCATATACAGGGGGAGCACATCGCACACAGATACGCAGTATTTT. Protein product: CASSIYRGSTSHTDTQYF. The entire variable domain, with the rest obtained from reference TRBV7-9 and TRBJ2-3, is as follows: DTGVSQNPRHKITKRGQNVTFRCDPISEHNRLYWYRQTLGQGPEFLTYFQNEAQLEKSRLLSDRFSAERPKGSFSTLEIQRTEQGDSAMYLCASSIYRGSTSHTDTQYFGPGTRLTVL.

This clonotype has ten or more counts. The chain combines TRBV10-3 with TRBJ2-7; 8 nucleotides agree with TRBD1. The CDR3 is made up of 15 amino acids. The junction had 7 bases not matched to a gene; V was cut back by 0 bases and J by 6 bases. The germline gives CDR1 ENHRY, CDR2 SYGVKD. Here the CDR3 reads CAISESGDRRGEQYF. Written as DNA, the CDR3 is TGTGCCATCAGTGAGTCGGGGGACAGGCGGGGCGAGCAGTACTTC.

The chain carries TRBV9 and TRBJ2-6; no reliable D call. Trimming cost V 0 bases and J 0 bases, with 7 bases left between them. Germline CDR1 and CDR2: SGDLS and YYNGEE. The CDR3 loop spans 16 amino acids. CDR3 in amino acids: CASSVGLSSGANVLTF. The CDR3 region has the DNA TGTGCCAGCAGCGTAGGACTTTCCTCTGGGGCCAACGTCCTGACTTTC.

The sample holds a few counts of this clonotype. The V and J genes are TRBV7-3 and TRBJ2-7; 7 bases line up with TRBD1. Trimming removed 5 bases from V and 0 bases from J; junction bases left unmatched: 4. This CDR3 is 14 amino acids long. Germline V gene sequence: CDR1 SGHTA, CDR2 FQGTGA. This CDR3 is CASSDGTVSYEQYF. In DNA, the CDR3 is TGTGCCAGCAGCGACGGGACAGTCTCCTACGAGCAGTACTTC.

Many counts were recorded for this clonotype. The CDR3 spells CASSQGGSQHEQYF. The CDR3 region has the DNA TGTGCCAGCAGCCAAGGCGGGAGTCAGCACGAGCAGTACTTC. The chain combines TRBV3-1 with TRBJ2-7, with 7 bases identical to TRBD2. Germline V CDR1 and CDR2: LGHDT, YNNKEL (reference sequence). The CDR3 contains 14 residues. After removal of 1 base from V and 5 bases from J, the junction contained 5 bases not matched to a gene.

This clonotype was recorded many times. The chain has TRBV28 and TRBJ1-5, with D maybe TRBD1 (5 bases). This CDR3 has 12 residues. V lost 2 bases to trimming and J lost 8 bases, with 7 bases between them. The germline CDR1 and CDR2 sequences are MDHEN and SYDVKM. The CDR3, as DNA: TGTGCCAGCAGTTTACCGACAGAGCCCCAGCATTTT. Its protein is CASSLPTEPQHF.

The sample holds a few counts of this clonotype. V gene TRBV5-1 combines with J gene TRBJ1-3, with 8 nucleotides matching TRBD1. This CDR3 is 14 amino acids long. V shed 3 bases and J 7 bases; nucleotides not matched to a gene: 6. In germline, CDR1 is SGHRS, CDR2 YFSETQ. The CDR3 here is CASSWGTGDNTIYF. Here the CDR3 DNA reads TGCGCCAGCAGCTGGGGGACAGGTGACAACACCATATATTTT.

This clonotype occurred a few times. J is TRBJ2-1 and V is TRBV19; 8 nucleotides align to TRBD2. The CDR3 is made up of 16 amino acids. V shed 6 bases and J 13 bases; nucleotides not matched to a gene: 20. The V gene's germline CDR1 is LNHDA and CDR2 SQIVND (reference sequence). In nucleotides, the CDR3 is TGTGCCAGTAGCGAGCGGGAGCGGGGGCTTAGTAGTATTCAGTTCTTC. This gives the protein CASSERERGLSSIQFF.

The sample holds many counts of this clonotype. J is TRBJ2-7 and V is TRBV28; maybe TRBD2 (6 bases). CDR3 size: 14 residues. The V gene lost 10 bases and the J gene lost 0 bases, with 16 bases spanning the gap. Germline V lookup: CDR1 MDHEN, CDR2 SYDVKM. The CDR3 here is CANSRAGTSYEQYF. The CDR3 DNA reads TGTGCCAACTCCAGGGCGGGAACCTCCTACGAGCAGTACTTC.

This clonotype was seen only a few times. The CDR3 reads CASSRGLAMVYEQYF. The CDR3 DNA sequence: TGTGCCAGCAGTCGGGGACTAGCGATGGTCTACGAGCAGTACTTC. The chain recombines TRBV6-1 with TRBJ2-7, with 10 nucleotides matching TRBD2. The J segment lost 3 bases and the V segment lost 5 bases, leaving 7 bases of the junction unmatched. The germline gives CDR1 MNHNS, CDR2 SASEGT. This CDR3 contains 15 residues.

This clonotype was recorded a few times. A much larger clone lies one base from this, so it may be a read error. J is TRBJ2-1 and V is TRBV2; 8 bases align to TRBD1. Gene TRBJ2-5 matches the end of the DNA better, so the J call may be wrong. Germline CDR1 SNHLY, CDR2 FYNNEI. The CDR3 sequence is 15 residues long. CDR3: CASSERDRLQGTQYF. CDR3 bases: TGTGCCAGCAGTGAAAGGGACAGGTTACAAGGGACCCAGTACTTC.

The chain's CDR3 is CASSPSRGAGTEAFF. The DNA of the CDR3 is TGTGCCAGCTCACCATCCCGGGGGGCGGGCACTGAAGCTTTCTTT. The chain has TRBV18 and TRBJ1-1; D possibly corresponds to TRBD1 (6 bases). CDR3 length: 15 amino acids. Per the germline V gene, CDR1 is KGHSH and CDR2 is LQKENI. The ends were cut back, 2 bases at V and 4 bases at J, with 14 bases in the middle.

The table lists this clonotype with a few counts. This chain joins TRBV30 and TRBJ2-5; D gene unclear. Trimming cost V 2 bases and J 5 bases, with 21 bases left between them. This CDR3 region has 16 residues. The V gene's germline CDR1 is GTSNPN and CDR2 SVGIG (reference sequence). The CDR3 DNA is TGTGCCTGGAGTTATGATGGGGTCGGGTTGGGGGAGACCCAGTACTTC. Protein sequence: CAWSYDGVGLGETQYF.

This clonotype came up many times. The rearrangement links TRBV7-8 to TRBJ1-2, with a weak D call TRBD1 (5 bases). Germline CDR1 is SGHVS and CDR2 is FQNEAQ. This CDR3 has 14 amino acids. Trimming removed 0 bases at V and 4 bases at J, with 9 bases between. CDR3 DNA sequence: TGTGCCAGCAGCTTAGCAGGGGTCGGCTATGGCTACACCTTC. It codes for CASSLAGVGYGYTF.

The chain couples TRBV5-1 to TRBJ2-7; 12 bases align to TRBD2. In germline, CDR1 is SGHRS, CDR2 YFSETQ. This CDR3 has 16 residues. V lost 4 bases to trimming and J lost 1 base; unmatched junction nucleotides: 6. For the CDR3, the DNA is TGCGCCAGCAGCCAGCTTGGACTAGCGGGGTCCTACGAGCAGTACTTC. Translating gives CASSQLGLAGSYEQYF.

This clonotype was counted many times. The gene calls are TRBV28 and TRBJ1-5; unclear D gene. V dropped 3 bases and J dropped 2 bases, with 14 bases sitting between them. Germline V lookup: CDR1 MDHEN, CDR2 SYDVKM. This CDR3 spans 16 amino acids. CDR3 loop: CASSFFWVFGNQPQHF. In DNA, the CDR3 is TGTGCCAGCAGTTTCTTCTGGGTTTTTGGCAATCAGCCCCAGCATTTT.

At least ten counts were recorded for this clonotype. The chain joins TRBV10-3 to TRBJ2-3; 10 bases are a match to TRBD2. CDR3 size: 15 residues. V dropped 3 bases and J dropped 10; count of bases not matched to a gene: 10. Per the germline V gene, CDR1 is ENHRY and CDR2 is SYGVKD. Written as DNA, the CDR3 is TGTGCCATCAGTGATGAGGCTAGCGGGAGCCAAGCGCAGTATTTT. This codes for CAISDEASGSQAQYF.

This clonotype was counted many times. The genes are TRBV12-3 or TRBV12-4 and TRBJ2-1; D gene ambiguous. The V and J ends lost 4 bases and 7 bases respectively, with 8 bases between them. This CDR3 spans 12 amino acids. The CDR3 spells CASSSMANEQFF. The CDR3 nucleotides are TGTGCCAGCAGTTCCATGGCTAATGAGCAGTTCTTC.

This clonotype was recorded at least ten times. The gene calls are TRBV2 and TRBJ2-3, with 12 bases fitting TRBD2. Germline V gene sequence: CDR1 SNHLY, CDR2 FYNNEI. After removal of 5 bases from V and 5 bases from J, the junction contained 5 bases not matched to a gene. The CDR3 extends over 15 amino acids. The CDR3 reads CASSTGLAGLDTQYF. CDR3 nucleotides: TGTGCCAGCAGTACCGGACTAGCGGGACTAGATACGCAGTATTTT.

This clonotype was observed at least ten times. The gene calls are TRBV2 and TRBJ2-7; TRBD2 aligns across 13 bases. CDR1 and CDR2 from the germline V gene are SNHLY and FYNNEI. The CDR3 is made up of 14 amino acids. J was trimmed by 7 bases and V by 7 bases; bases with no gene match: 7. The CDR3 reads CASTGLAGAREQYF. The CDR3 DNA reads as TGTGCCAGCACTGGACTAGCGGGAGCGCGGGAGCAGTACTTC.

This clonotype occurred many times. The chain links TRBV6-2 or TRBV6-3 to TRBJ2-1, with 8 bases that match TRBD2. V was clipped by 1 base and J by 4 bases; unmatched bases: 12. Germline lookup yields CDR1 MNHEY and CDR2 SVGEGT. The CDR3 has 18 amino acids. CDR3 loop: CASSYYNQVAGYYNEQFF. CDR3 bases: TGTGCCAGCAGTTACTACAACCAGGTAGCGGGATATTACAATGAGCAGTTCTTC.

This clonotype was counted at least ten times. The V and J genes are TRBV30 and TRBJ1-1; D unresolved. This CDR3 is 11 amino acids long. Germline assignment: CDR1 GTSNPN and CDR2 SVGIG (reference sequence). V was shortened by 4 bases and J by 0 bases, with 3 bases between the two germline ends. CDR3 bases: TGTGCCTGGACCGTGAACACTGAAGCTTTCTTT. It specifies CAWTVNTEAFF. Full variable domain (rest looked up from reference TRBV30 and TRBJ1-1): SQTIHQWPATLVQPVGSPLSLECTVEGTSNPNLYWYRQAAGRGLQLLFYSVGIGQISSEVPQNLSASRPQDRQFILSSKKLLLSDSGFYLCAWTVNTEAFFGQGTRLTVV.